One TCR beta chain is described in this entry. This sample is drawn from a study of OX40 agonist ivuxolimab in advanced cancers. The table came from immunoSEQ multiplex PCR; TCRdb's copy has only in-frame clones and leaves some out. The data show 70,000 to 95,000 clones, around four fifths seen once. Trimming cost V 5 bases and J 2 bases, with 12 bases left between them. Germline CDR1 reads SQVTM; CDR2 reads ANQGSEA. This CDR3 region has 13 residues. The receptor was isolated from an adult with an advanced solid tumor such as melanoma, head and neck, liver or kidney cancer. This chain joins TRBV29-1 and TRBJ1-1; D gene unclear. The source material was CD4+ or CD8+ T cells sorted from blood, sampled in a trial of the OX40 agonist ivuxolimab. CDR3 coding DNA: TGCAGCGTTAGGTCTGACGGAAACACTGAAGCTTTCTTT. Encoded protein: CSVRSDGNTEAFF.